This T cell receptor beta chain appears in the sequencing data of a study of blood T cell repertoires in COVID-19. Study-level information: There were acute and convalescent COVID-19 samples, and they came from the United States, Italy and Spain. Nucleic acid was either cDNA or gDNA, and it came from T cells, B-cell-depleted T cells, or PBMCs.

Grouping used clinical history reported by participants in a survey and questionnaire. Germline V CDR1 and CDR2: SNHLY, FYNNEI. The CDR3 is made up of 13 amino acids. V was clipped by 6 bases and J by 6 bases, with 11 bases between them. In the authors' workflow: Cell counts per sample came from amplifying reference gene primers. Libraries were prepared by immunoSEQ multiplex PCR; TCRdb keeps only in-frame clonotypes and omits some of them. The DNA was the basis for D and trimming; V, J and clone size are from that table. The sample has approximately 360,000 clones, around 89% seen once. What was sequenced was PBMCs or T cells enriched from blood (not recorded which). This chain links TRBV2 with TRBJ1-4; D might be TRBD1 (5 bases). The source of this sequence is a woman under 40 with acute COVID-19. The CDR3 nucleotides read TGTGCCAGCAGGGGGCCGGGCCATGAAAAACTGTTTTTT. Translated: CASRGPGHEKLFF. Filled out from reference TRBV2 and TRBJ1-4, the complete variable domain reads EPEVTQTPSHQVTQMGQEVILRCVPISNHLYFYWYRQILGQKVEFLVSFYNNEISEKSEIFDDQFSVERPDGSNFTLKIRSTKLEDSAMYFCASRGPGHEKLFFGSGTQLSVL.